These T cell receptor beta chains were read from a single sample in a study of blood T cell repertoires in COVID-19. The assay was immunoSEQ multiplex PCR, and TCRdb's table has in-frame clones only and misses some. The top ten clones hold 9.5% to 15% of a sample with tens of thousands of clones, 89% of them seen once. The sequencing input was peripheral blood. The receptors derive from a man aged 65-85 years with active or convalescent COVID-19. The CDR3 runs from the conserved cysteine through the conserved F or W. Each record gives: clone size, V gene, J gene, D gene, CDR3 protein, CDR3 DNA. The D gene is left open where the match is weak. The listing skips clone size in some rows; elsewhere it reads once, few, many or a size class.

.	TRBV19	TRBJ1-1	.	CASSYRDTQEAFF	TGTGCCAGTAGTTACCGGGACACCCAAGAAGCTTTCTTT
.	TRBV11-3	TRBJ2-5	.	CASSPGAVQETQYF	TGTGCCAGCAGCCCTGGGGCAGTTCAAGAGACCCAGTACTTC
.	TRBV13	TRBJ2-3	TRBD2	CASSLGRGGLRDTQYF	TGTGCCAGCAGCTTGGGGCGGGGGGGCTTAAGAGATACGCAGTATTTT
.	TRBV24-1	TRBJ2-3	.	CATSDFGRVGDTQYF	TGTGCCACCAGTGATTTTGGCAGGGTAGGAGATACGCAGTATTTT
.	TRBV2	TRBJ1-6	.	CASNYGGSYNSPLHF	TGTGCCAGCAACTACGGGGGTAGCTATAATTCACCCCTCCACTTT
.	TRBV4-2	TRBJ1-1	TRBD1	CASSQDRYTGGTEAFF	TGTGCCAGCAGCCAAGATCGCTATACAGGGGGCACTGAAGCTTTCTTT
.	TRBV11-2	TRBJ2-7	.	CASSSGLREQYF	TGTGCCAGCAGCTCGGGACTTCGCGAGCAGTACTTC
.	TRBV7-6	TRBJ1-1	.	CASSLQESSTEAFF	TGTGCCAGCAGCCTGCAGGAATCCAGCACTGAAGCTTTCTTT
.	TRBV27	TRBJ1-5	TRBD1	CASRQGVHQPQHF	TGTGCCAGCAGACAGGGGGTTCATCAGCCCCAGCATTTT
.	TRBV25-1	TRBJ2-7	TRBD2	CASSGVAGGYEQYF	TGTGCCAGCAGTGGGGTAGCGGGGGGCTACGAGCAGTACTTC
.	TRBV6-5	TRBJ1-2	.	CASSYMQGWWRGYTF	TGTGCCAGCAGTTACATGCAGGGTTGGTGGAGAGGCTACACCTTC
.	TRBV9	TRBJ1-5	.	CASSGGNQPQHF	TGTGCCAGCAGCGGAGGCAATCAGCCCCAGCATTTT
once	TRBV6-5	TRBJ1-2	.	CASSNTGHLVYGYTF	TGTGCCAGCAGTAACACAGGGCATTTAGTCTATGGCTACACCTTC
.	TRBV4-3	TRBJ2-1	.	CASSDSSDEQFF	TGCGCCAGCAGTGACAGTTCCGATGAGCAGTTCTTC
.	TRBV6-5	TRBJ1-1	.	CASSKQPGPTEAFF	TGTGCCAGCAGTAAACAACCAGGCCCCACTGAAGCTTTCTTT
.	TRBV6-1	TRBJ1-2	.	CASREGLLYGYTF	TGTGCCAGCAGAGAAGGACTGCTCTATGGCTACACCTTC
.	TRBV9	TRBJ1-2	TRBD1	CASSVVDRGYGYTF	TGTGCCAGCAGCGTAGTCGACAGGGGCTATGGCTACACCTTC
.	TRBV7-2	TRBJ2-5	TRBD2	CASSLLAGGLGETQYF	TGTGCCAGCAGCTTACTAGCGGGGGGCCTCGGAGAGACCCAGTACTTC
.	TRBV4-1	TRBJ1-5	.	CASSQAGNSNQPQHF	TGCGCCAGCAGTCAAGCGGGTAATAGCAATCAGCCCCAGCATTTT
.	TRBV7-9	TRBJ2-2	TRBD2	CASSLWRAPGTSHTGELFF	TGTGCCAGCAGCTTATGGCGGGCCCCCGGGACTAGTCACACCGGGGAGCTGTTTTTT
.	TRBV10-3	TRBJ1-2	.	CAISPQDYGYTF	TGTGCCATCAGTCCGCAGGACTATGGCTACACCTTC
.	TRBV6-5	TRBJ1-1	.	CASSYSRTGVNTEAFF	TGTGCCAGCAGTTACTCCCGCACGGGGGTGAACACTGAAGCTTTCTTT
.	TRBV21-1	TRBJ1-2	.	CASSKRQGTFYGYTF	TGTGCCAGCAGCAAAAGGCAGGGTACATTCTATGGCTACACCTTC
few	TRBV27	TRBJ1-2	TRBD1	CASSSTGTESYYGYTF	TGTGCCAGCAGTTCAACCGGGACAGAGAGTTACTATGGCTACACCTTC
.	TRBV29-1	TRBJ2-2	.	CSVGRGNTGELFF	TGCAGCGTAGGCAGGGGGAACACCGGGGAGCTGTTTTTT
.	TRBV7-2	TRBJ2-7	.	CASSLGTVLYEQYF	TGTGCCAGCAGCCTCGGGACTGTTCTCTACGAGCAGTACTTC
.	TRBV2	TRBJ1-2	TRBD1	CASSEGRGFGYTF	TGTGCCAGCAGTGAAGGCAGGGGGTTTGGCTACACCTTC
few	TRBV5-4	TRBJ2-5	.	CASSSGTSRQETQYF	TGTGCCAGCAGCTCCGGTACTTCCCGACAAGAGACCCAGTACTTC
.	TRBV29-1	TRBJ1-2	TRBD1	CSVDRGYDYGYTF	TGCAGCGTCGACAGGGGGTACGACTATGGCTACACCTTC
.	TRBV30	TRBJ1-2	.	CAWRQNPGHKVCTF	TGTGCCTGGAGACAAAATCCGGGACATAAAGTTTGCACCTTC
.	TRBV10-3	TRBJ1-2	.	CAISRDTNYGYTF	TGTGCCATCAGTCGGGACACTAACTATGGCTACACCTTC
.	TRBV6-6	TRBJ1-1	TRBD1	CASSYQEDRGEAFF	TGTGCCAGCAGTTACCAAGAAGACAGGGGGGAAGCTTTCTTT
.	TRBV7-9	TRBJ2-5	.	CASSLVTGTPETQYF	TGTGCCAGCAGCTTAGTGACAGGAACACCGGAGACCCAGTACTTC
.	TRBV18	TRBJ1-1	.	CASSPTSGSTEAFF	TGTGCCAGCTCACCAACGTCTGGGAGCACTGAAGCTTTCTTT
few	TRBV18	TRBJ1-4	.	CASSHQAGRAGEKLFF	TGTGCCAGCTCTCACCAAGCCGGGAGGGCGGGTGAAAAACTGTTTTTT
.	TRBV4-2	TRBJ1-6	.	CASSSPTRGLNSPLHF	TGTGCCAGCAGCTCACCGACCAGGGGATTGAATTCACCCCTCCACTTT
.	TRBV6-4	TRBJ2-1	TRBD2	CASSVGLAGGPSSYNEQFF	TGTGCCAGCAGTGTTGGTCTAGCGGGGGGCCCGAGCTCCTACAATGAGCAGTTCTTC
.	TRBV5-1	TRBJ1-6	TRBD1	CASSVGQGLLNSPLHF	TGCGCCAGCAGCGTGGGACAGGGGTTGTTAAATTCACCCCTCCACTTT
.	TRBV5-6	TRBJ1-2	TRBD1	CASSSGGTGVYGYTF	TGTGCCAGCAGCTCCGGGGGGACAGGGGTCTATGGCTACACCTTC
.	TRBV12-3/TRBV12-4	TRBJ1-2	TRBD1	CASSLTGVGYTF	TGTGCCAGCAGTCTGACAGGGGTTGGCTACACCTTC
.	TRBV5-1	TRBJ1-2	.	CASSTGTFGDGYTF	TGCGCCAGCAGCACCGGGACATTTGGCGATGGCTACACCTTC
.	TRBV27	TRBJ1-1	.	CASTLTGTPNTEAFF	TGTGCCAGCACCTTAACCGGGACACCGAACACTGAAGCTTTCTTT
.	TRBV6-5	TRBJ2-6	.	CASRQGDGANVLTF	TGTGCCAGCAGACAGGGTGACGGGGCCAACGTCCTGACTTTC
.	TRBV6-2/TRBV6-3	TRBJ1-6	TRBD1	CASSYRGPSPLHF	TGTGCCAGCAGTTACAGGGGGCCTTCACCCCTCCACTTT
.	TRBV5-5	TRBJ1-6	TRBD1	CASSSTGTGGFSYNSPLHF	TGTGCCAGCAGCTCTACCGGGACAGGGGGCTTCTCCTATAATTCACCCCTCCACTTT
.	TRBV7-2	TRBJ1-4	.	CASSLQQGSEKLFF	TGTGCCAGCAGCTTACAACAGGGTAGCGAAAAACTGTTTTTT
.	TRBV6-6	TRBJ1-2	.	CATSRGASNYGYTF	TGTGCCACCTCGCGGGGGGCCTCTAACTATGGCTACACCTTC
.	TRBV5-1	TRBJ1-1	.	CASSFSVGGSRTEAFF	TGCGCCAGCAGCTTTTCGGTAGGGGGATCTCGCACTGAAGCTTTCTTT